The table lists the clone carrying this T cell receptor (beta chain) with a few counts. What it binds is not known. Here immunoSEQ multiplex PCR was the method, and the copy in TCRdb shows in-frame clones only, minus some. Of more than 55,000 clones in the sample, 78% were seen once. This sample is part of a study of vaccination effects on CD4 cells after COVID-19. At the level of the study: Post-vaccine specimens arrived a median 72 days past the second dose. Wells of some 1.9 million PBMC each were grown with about 9.8 IU/ml IL-2 and roughly 9.2 ug/ml peptides.

Trimming shortened V by 5 bases and J by 0 bases, and 8 bases separated the two germline ends. The CDR3 has 14 residues. Germline V lookup: CDR1 KGHSH, CDR2 LQKENI. Following 10 days of culture, CD4+ T cells were isolated. Each participant was administered two doses of either the BNT162b2 or the mRNA-1273 vaccine. The study, taken as a whole, reports: Clones arising from infection and from vaccination showed marked clonal contraction late after vaccination.

The sequence came from a human donor who received a COVID-19 vaccine. The starting material was CD4+ T cells from PBMCs cultured without peptide, obtained after COVID-19 vaccination. The rearrangement links TRBV18 to TRBJ1-3; maybe TRBD1 (5 bases). For the CDR3, the DNA is TGTGCCAGCTCAAAGGGGTACTCTGGAAACACCATATATTTT. Its translation: CASSKGYSGNTIYF.